The clone carrying this TCR beta chain was counted a few times. The antigen is not known. Ahead of thyroid surgery, no patient had received treatment of any kind. This entry is derived from a study of metastatic and nonmetastatic thyroid tumors. About the research overall: Repertoires from malignant and benign thyroid patients were compared across blood and tumor or nodule tissue. Whole-study findings and limits: Relative to benign nodules, malignant thyroid tumors were reportedly characterized by significantly elevated TCR beta diversity in blood and tumor.

Germline CDR1 and CDR2: MNHNS and SASEGT. Trimming shortened V by 5 bases and J by 5 bases, and 16 bases separated the two germline ends. The CDR3 spans 15 residues. Original handling: Across clinicopathological groups, CDR3 differences served as the basis for building a distant-metastasis classifier for papillary thyroid cancer. TCRdb re-clonotyped the PCR reads via MiXCR. TCRdb's processing, not the authors', yielded these V and J calls. The sample has about 15,000 clones; around 32% are singletons. The receptor was derived from a male donor with papillary thyroid cancer or a benign thyroid nodule (not recorded which). Some clones in this sample may be carry-over from other donors' samples. The specimen was tumor tissue. The rearrangement links TRBV6-1 to TRBJ1-5, with D possibly being TRBD1 (6 bases). The CDR3 loop is CASSSNTGFDQPQHF. CDR3 bases: TGTGCCAGCAGTAGTAACACAGGGTTCGATCAGCCCCAGCATTTT.